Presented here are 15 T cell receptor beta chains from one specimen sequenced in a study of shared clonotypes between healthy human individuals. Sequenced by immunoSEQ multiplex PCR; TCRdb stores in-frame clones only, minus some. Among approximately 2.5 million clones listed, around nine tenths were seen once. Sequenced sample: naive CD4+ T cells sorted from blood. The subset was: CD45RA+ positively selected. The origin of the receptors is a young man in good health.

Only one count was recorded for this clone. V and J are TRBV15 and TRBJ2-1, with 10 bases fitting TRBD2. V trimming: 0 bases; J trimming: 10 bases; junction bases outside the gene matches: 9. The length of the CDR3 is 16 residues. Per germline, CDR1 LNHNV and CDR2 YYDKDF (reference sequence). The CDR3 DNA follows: TGTGCCACCAGCAGAGATTGGGCTAGCGGGAGTTGGGAGCAGTTCTTC. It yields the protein CATSRDWASGSWEQFF.

CDR3 coding DNA: TGTGCCTGGCTACAGGGAATCACCCAGTACTTC. This codes for CAWLQGITQYF. This chain uses TRBV30 with TRBJ2-5, with D tentatively TRBD1 (6 bases). The V and J ends lost 5 bases and 8 bases respectively, with 12 bases between them. The CDR3 is 11 residues long. Germline-derived CDR1 and CDR2 are GTSNPN and SVGIG (reference sequence). The variable domain in full, completed from reference TRBV30 and TRBJ2-5, reads SQTIHQWPATLVQPVGSPLSLECTVEGTSNPNLYWYRQAAGRGLQLLFYSVGIGQISSEVPQNLSASRPQDRQFILSSKKLLLSDSGFYLCAWLQGITQYFGPGTRLLVL.

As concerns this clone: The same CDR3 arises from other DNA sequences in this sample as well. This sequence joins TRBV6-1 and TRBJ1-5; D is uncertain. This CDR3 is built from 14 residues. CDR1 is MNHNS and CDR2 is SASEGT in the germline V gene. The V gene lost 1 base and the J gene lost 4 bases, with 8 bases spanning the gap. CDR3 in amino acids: CASSEGVGNQPQHF. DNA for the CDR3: TGTGCCAGCAGTGAAGGGGTAGGGAATCAGCCCCAGCATTTT.

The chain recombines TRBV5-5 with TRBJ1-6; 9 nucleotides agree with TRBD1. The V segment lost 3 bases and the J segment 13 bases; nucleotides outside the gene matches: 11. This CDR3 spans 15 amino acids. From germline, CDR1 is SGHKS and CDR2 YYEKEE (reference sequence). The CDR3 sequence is CASSSRTGEFSPLHF. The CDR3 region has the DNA TGTGCCAGCAGCTCCCGGACAGGGGAGTTTAGTCCCCTCCACTTT. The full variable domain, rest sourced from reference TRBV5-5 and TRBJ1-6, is DAGVTQSPTHLIKTRGQQVTLRCSPISGHKSVSWYQQVLGQGPQFIFQYYEKEERGRGNFPDRFSARQFPNYSSELNVNALLLGDSALYLCASSSRTGEFSPLHFGNGTRLTVT.

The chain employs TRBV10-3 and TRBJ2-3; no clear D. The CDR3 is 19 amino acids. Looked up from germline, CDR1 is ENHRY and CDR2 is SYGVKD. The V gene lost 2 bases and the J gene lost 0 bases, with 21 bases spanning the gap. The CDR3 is CAISEPRAYVGISTDTQYF. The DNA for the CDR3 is TGTGCCATCAGTGAGCCAAGAGCGTACGTGGGCATAAGCACAGATACGCAGTATTTT.

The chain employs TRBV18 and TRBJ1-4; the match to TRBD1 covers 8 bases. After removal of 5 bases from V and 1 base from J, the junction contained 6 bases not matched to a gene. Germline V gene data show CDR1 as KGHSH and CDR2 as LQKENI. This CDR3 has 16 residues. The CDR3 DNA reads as TGTGCCAGCTCAGGCGGGACAGGACTAACTAATGAAAAACTGTTTTTT. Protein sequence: CASSGGTGLTNEKLFF.

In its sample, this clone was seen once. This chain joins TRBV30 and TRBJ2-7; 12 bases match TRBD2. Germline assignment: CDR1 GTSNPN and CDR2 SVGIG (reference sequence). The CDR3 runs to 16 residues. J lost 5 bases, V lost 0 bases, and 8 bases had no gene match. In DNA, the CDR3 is TGTGCCTGGAGTGTACGACTAGCGGGAGTGGGAAACGAGCAGTACTTC. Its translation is CAWSVRLAGVGNEQYF.

Here the CDR3 reads CASSQLGLATEAFF. As DNA, the CDR3 is TGTGCCAGCAGCCAACTGGGGCTGGCCACTGAAGCTTTCTTT. The chain employs TRBV14 and TRBJ1-1; possible D gene TRBD1, 5 bases. Trimming pared 2 bases from V and 4 bases from J, leaving 11 bases between. CDR1 and CDR2 (germline): SGHDN, FVKESK. The CDR3 length is 14 residues. Full variable domain (remainder filled in from reference TRBV14 and TRBJ1-1): EAGVTQFPSHSVIEKGQTVTLRCDPISGHDNLYWYRRVMGKEIKFLLHFVKESKQDESGMPNNRFLAERTGGTYSTLKVQPAELEDSGVYFCASSQLGLATEAFFGQGTRLTVV.

The DNA for the CDR3 is TGTGCCAGCCGTCCGACAGGGCAGGGGTATGGCTACACCTTC. Residues: CASRPTGQGYGYTF. V is TRBV2 and J is TRBJ1-2, with 7 bases lining up with TRBD1. The trim removed 8 bases at V and 5 bases at J, leaving 11 bases unmatched. There are 14 residues in the CDR3. CDR1 and CDR2 (germline): SNHLY, FYNNEI.

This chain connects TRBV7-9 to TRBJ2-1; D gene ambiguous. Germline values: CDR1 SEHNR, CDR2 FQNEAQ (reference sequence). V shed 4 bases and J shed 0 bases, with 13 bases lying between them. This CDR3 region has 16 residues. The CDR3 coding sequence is TGTGCCAGCAGCTCATCCATAACCCGCTCCTACAATGAGCAGTTCTTC. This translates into CASSSSITRSYNEQFF.

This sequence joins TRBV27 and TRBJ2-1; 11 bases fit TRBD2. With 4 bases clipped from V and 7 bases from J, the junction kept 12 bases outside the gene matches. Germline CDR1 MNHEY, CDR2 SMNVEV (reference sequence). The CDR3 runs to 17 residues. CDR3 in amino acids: CASSSTSGSYRGNEQFF. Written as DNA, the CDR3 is TGTGCCAGCAGTTCCACTAGCGGGAGTTATCGAGGGAATGAGCAGTTCTTC.

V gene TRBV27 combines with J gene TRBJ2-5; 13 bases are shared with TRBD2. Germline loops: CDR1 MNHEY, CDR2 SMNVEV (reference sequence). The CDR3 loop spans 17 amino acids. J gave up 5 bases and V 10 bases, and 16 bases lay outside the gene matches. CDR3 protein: CATSLPGLAGIKETQYF. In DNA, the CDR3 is TGTGCCACCTCACTTCCGGGACTAGCGGGGATAAAGGAGACCCAGTACTTC.

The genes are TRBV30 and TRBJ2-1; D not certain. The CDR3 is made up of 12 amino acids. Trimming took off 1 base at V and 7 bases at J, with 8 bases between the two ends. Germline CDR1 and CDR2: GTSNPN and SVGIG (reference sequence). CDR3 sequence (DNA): TGTGCCTGGAGTGACTCCTCGAATGAGCAGTTCTTC. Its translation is CAWSDSSNEQFF.

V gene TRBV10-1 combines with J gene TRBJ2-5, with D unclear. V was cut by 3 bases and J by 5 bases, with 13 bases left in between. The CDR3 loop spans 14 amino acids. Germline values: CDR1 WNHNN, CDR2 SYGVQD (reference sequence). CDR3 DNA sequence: TGCGCCAGCAGTGATTCCAAGGGCAAGGAGACCCAGTACTTC. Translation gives CASSDSKGKETQYF.

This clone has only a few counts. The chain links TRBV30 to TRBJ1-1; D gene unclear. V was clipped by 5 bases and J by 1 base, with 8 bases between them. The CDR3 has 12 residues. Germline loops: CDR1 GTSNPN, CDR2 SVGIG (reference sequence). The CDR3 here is CAWDDTNTEAFF. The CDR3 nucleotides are TGTGCCTGGGATGACACGAACACTGAAGCTTTCTTT.